This T cell receptor beta chain was obtained from a study of shared clonotypes between healthy human individuals. Study information: The study drew on two women and a few men aged 18 to 49 as donors.

The assay was immunoSEQ multiplex PCR, and TCRdb's table has in-frame clones only and misses some. The sample lists under 600,000 clones; about 96% were seen once. Per the germline V gene, CDR1 is LNHNV and CDR2 is YYDKDF (reference sequence). V was shortened by 0 bases and J by 4 bases, with 10 bases between the two germline ends. The CDR3 is 16 amino acids. The rearrangement uses TRBV15 and TRBJ2-6; D gene uncertain. This TCR was sampled from a woman in her thirties in good health. The sequenced sample consisted of naive CD4+ T cells sorted from blood. Described subset: CD45RA+ positively selected. As DNA, the CDR3 is TGTGCCACCAGCAGAGACCAGGTAGTCGGGGCCAACGTCCTGACTTTC. It is translated as CATSRDQVVGANVLTF.